This passage covers 32 T cell receptor beta chains from one sample sequenced in a study of cytomegalovirus exposure and HLA in healthy donors. PCR was performed using 60 Vbeta and 13 Jbeta primers. Profiling relied on immunoSEQ multiplex PCR, and the TCRdb table lists in-frame clones only, not all of them. The sample lists 130,000 or so clones, around 80% seen once, with about 3.4% in the top ten. Sequencing was carried out using PBMCs. Every receptor here comes from a man between 18 and 35 years old in good health and CMV-seropositive.

The chain links TRBV6-5 to TRBJ1-2, with a possible D match to TRBD1 (6 bases). CDR1 and CDR2 (germline): MNHEY, SVGAGI. Trimming cost V 0 bases and J 6 bases, with 11 bases left between them. The CDR3 has 14 amino acids. The CDR3 coding sequence is TGTGCCAGCAGTTACTCGGGGGGGGCGAATGGCTACACCTTC. Translation: CASSYSGGANGYTF.

The chain employs TRBV29-1 and TRBJ2-7; the match to TRBD2 covers 7 bases. Germline CDR1 reads SQVTM; CDR2 reads ANQGSEA. The CDR3 extends over 15 amino acids. The J segment lost 0 bases and the V segment lost 8 bases, leaving 13 bases of the junction unmatched. CDR3 nucleotide sequence: TGCAGCCCTGGGACTACAAAGGGAGCCTCCTACGAGCAGTACTTC. It translates to CSPGTTKGASYEQYF.

V and J are TRBV6-5 and TRBJ1-5; 11 bases match TRBD1. Looked up from germline, CDR1 is MNHEY and CDR2 is SVGAGI. CDR3 length equals 15 residues. The trim removed 6 bases at V and 6 bases at J, leaving 7 bases unmatched. CDR3 amino acids: CASRGDRGMRQPQHF. The CDR3 nucleotides are TGTGCCAGCAGGGGGGACAGGGGGATGCGTCAGCCCCAGCATTTT.

The rearrangement uses TRBV28 and TRBJ1-4; D unresolved. Germline V lookup: CDR1 MDHEN, CDR2 SYDVKM. V was clipped by 8 bases and J by 8 bases, with 15 bases between them. The CDR3 extends over 13 amino acids. The DNA for the CDR3 is TGTGCCAGCCGTCCCCCCAGAAACGAAAAACTGTTTTTT. Residues: CASRPPRNEKLFF.

The rearrangement links TRBV29-1 to TRBJ1-5, with unresolved D. The CDR3 covers 11 residues. Trimming pared 6 bases from V and 0 bases from J, leaving 3 bases between. CDR1 SQVTM and CDR2 ANQGSEA come from the germline V gene. In DNA, the CDR3 is TGCAGCGTCGGTAGCAATCAGCCCCAGCATTTT. It translates to CSVGSNQPQHF.

The CDR3 spells CASSYTGTSGNNEQFF. The CDR3 DNA follows: TGTGCCAGCAGTTACACGGGGACTAGCGGGAACAATGAGCAGTTCTTC. The rearrangement links TRBV6-6 to TRBJ2-1; 13 bases line up with TRBD2. Trimming removed 2 bases from V and 5 bases from J; junction bases left unmatched: 3. This CDR3 is built from 16 residues. Germline V lookup: CDR1 MNHNY, CDR2 SVGAGI (reference sequence).

This rearrangement joins TRBV6-6 to TRBJ2-7; weak D call: TRBD2 (6 bases). Trimming left V 8 bases short and J 7 bases short, with 24 bases between. This CDR3 has 15 residues. The germline gives CDR1 MNHNY, CDR2 SVGAGI (reference sequence). The CDR3: CASRNRGGGYGEQYF. Here the CDR3 DNA reads TGTGCCAGCCGCAATAGGGGTGGGGGGTACGGGGAGCAGTACTTC.

The chain carries TRBV5-4 and TRBJ2-7, with 8 bases lining up with TRBD1. Germline trimming cut 5 bases from V and 3 bases from J; bases unmatched to any gene: 4. The CDR3 runs to 13 residues. The germline gives CDR1 SGHNT, CDR2 YYREEE (reference sequence). The CDR3 sequence is CASSSGQGYEQYF. DNA of the CDR3: TGTGCCAGCAGTTCCGGACAGGGCTACGAGCAGTACTTC.

The chain joins TRBV28 to TRBJ2-7, with 9 bases lining up with TRBD1. V lost 6 bases, J lost 3 bases, and 6 bases stayed unmatched. Germline V CDR1 and CDR2: MDHEN, SYDVKM. The CDR3 spans 14 residues. The CDR3 nucleotides read TGTGCCAGCAGGGGGAGGGACAGGGACTACGAGCAGTACTTC. Translating gives CASRGRDRDYEQYF.

The genes are TRBV4-2 and TRBJ1-4; D is perhaps TRBD1 (6 bases). V was shortened by 1 base and J by 8 bases, with 14 bases between the two germline ends. The CDR3 has 15 amino acids. In germline, CDR1 is LGHNA, CDR2 YNFKEQ. The CDR3 DNA reads as TGTGCCAGCAGCCAAGTTACAGGGTTTGGGGAAAAACTGTTTTTT. This codes for CASSQVTGFGEKLFF.

The chain employs TRBV25-1 and TRBJ2-7, with a tentative D call TRBD2 (6 bases). Germline loops: CDR1 MGHDK, CDR2 SYGVNS. With 5 bases removed from V and 3 bases from J, the gap between germline ends came to 14 bases. The CDR3 extends over 14 amino acids. The CDR3 loop reads CASSQPRDFYEQYF. CDR3 nucleotides: TGTGCCAGCAGTCAGCCGCGGGATTTCTACGAGCAGTACTTC.

The chain is built from TRBV6-5 and TRBJ2-7; the D is unclear. Trimming removed 6 bases from V and 4 bases from J, with 16 bases in between. The CDR3 spans 14 residues. The V gene's germline CDR1 is MNHEY and CDR2 SVGAGI. CDR3 sequence: CASRNLFPRYEQYF. In DNA, the CDR3 is TGTGCCAGCAGGAACCTTTTCCCGCGGTACGAGCAGTACTTC.

The rearrangement joins TRBV27 to TRBJ1-1; 11 positions agree with TRBD1. The CDR3 runs 15 residues. V trimming: 6 bases; J trimming: 8 bases; junction bases outside the gene matches: 11. The germline CDR1 and CDR2 sequences are MNHEY and SMNVEV (reference sequence). CDR3 DNA sequence: TGTGCCAGCAGCCCTAGGGCCGGACAGGGGGCCGAAGCTTTCTTT. Protein product: CASSPRAGQGAEAFF.

The V call is TRBV19, the J call TRBJ2-7, with D tentatively TRBD2 (5 bases). Germline V gives CDR1 LNHDA, CDR2 SQIVND (reference sequence). The germline V and J ends were trimmed by 5 bases and 3 bases, with 14 bases remaining between them. The CDR3 totals 14 residues. CDR3 in DNA: TGTGCCAGTAGTTCTGGGGTCGGAGGCTACGAGCAGTACTTC. Encoded protein: CASSSGVGGYEQYF.

The chain combines TRBV30 with TRBJ2-3; 11 bases line up with TRBD2. Germline assignment: CDR1 GTSNPN and CDR2 SVGIG (reference sequence). V shed 6 bases and J 6 bases; nucleotides not matched to a gene: 8. This CDR3 is built from 14 residues. The CDR3 nucleotides are TGTGCCTGTACCGGGACTAGCGGCGAGGATACGCAGTATTTT. Protein product: CACTGTSGEDTQYF.

The CDR3 here is CAWRGPDRRKGGYTF. Here the CDR3 DNA reads TGTGCCTGGAGGGGTCCGGACAGGAGAAAGGGAGGCTACACCTTC. The V and J genes are TRBV30 and TRBJ1-2; 7 bases map to TRBD1. The V and J ends lost 3 bases and 8 bases, in that order; junction bases with no gene match: 15. The CDR3 length is 15 residues. CDR1 and CDR2 from the germline V gene are GTSNPN and SVGIG (reference sequence).

The CDR3 region is CAWSVGGRFFYEQYF. In DNA form, the CDR3 reads TGTGCCTGGAGTGTGGGCGGGAGATTCTTCTACGAGCAGTACTTC. This chain joins TRBV30 and TRBJ2-7, with 7 bases aligning to TRBD2. Germline V gene data show CDR1 as GTSNPN and CDR2 as SVGIG (reference sequence). This CDR3 is 15 amino acids long. Germline trimming cut 0 bases from V and 3 bases from J; bases unmatched to any gene: 8.

This clone has a handful of counts. The rearrangement joins TRBV19 to TRBJ1-2; 9 nucleotides agree with TRBD1. V shed 3 bases and J 6 bases; nucleotides not matched to a gene: 5. CDR1 and CDR2 from the germline V gene are LNHDA and SQIVND (reference sequence). The CDR3 is 14 residues long. The CDR3 sequence is CASSIQQGAHGYTF. The CDR3 region has the DNA TGTGCCAGTAGTATCCAACAGGGGGCCCATGGCTACACCTTC. The full variable domain, in which reference TRBV19 and TRBJ1-2 provide the parts outside the CDR3, is DGGITQSPKYLFRKEGQNVTLSCEQNLNHDAMYWYRQDPGQGLRLIYYSQIVNDFQKGDIAEGYSVSREKKESFPLTVTSAQKNPTAFYLCASSIQQGAHGYTFGSGTRLTVV.

The chain links TRBV29-1 to TRBJ1-1, with 7 bases identical to TRBD1. The CDR3 sequence is 14 residues long. Germline CDR1 and CDR2: SQVTM and ANQGSEA. The junction had 9 bases not matched to a gene; V was cut back by 7 bases and J by 1 base. As DNA, the CDR3 is TGCAGCGCAGAAGGGGACAGCAAGAACACTGAAGCTTTCTTT. Translated, it gives CSAEGDSKNTEAFF.

This clone was observed a handful of times. This chain connects TRBV5-1 to TRBJ1-1; 7 bases agree with TRBD1. V lost 4 bases, J lost 1 base, and 10 bases stayed unmatched. The CDR3 length is 16 residues. Germline V gives CDR1 SGHRS, CDR2 YFSETQ. The CDR3 DNA follows: TGCGCCAGCAGCCTCCGACAGGGAGCAAGGAACACTGAAGCTTTCTTT. Its translation is CASSLRQGARNTEAFF.

The CDR3, as DNA: TGTGCCAGCAGCCCCCCAGGGACCGGGGAGCTGTTTTTT. Translation: CASSPPGTGELFF. V gene TRBV6-5 combines with J gene TRBJ2-2, with a possible D match to TRBD1 (5 bases). V lost 6 bases, J lost 5 bases, and 10 bases lay in between. Germline CDR1 reads MNHEY; CDR2 reads SVGAGI. This CDR3 region has 13 residues.

V usage is TRBV5-1 and J usage is TRBJ2-1, with TRBD2 as a possible D gene (5 bases). There are 15 residues in the CDR3. Germline V lookup: CDR1 SGHRS, CDR2 YFSETQ. Trimming shortened V by 0 bases and J by 2 bases, and 9 bases separated the two germline ends. The DNA for the CDR3 is TGCGCCAGCAGCTTGGATCGGGGAACCTACAATGAGCAGTTCTTC. This sequence encodes CASSLDRGTYNEQFF.

This clone is a singleton in its sample. This chain joins TRBV19 and TRBJ2-1, with TRBD2 matching 11 bases. J was trimmed by 2 bases and V by 5 bases; bases with no gene match: 5. Per germline, CDR1 LNHDA and CDR2 SQIVND (reference sequence). The CDR3 has 16 residues. Here the CDR3 reads CASSSSGRPTYNEQFF. In DNA form, the CDR3 reads TGTGCCAGTAGTTCTAGCGGGAGGCCCACCTACAATGAGCAGTTCTTC. Variable domain in full (rest from reference TRBV19 and TRBJ2-1): DGGITQSPKYLFRKEGQNVTLSCEQNLNHDAMYWYRQDPGQGLRLIYYSQIVNDFQKGDIAEGYSVSREKKESFPLTVTSAQKNPTAFYLCASSSSGRPTYNEQFFGPGTRLTVL.

J is TRBJ2-7 and V is TRBV6-5; 9 bases fit TRBD1. The CDR3 is 12 amino acids. J was trimmed by 3 bases and V by 6 bases; bases with no gene match: 0. CDR1 is MNHEY and CDR2 is SVGAGI in the germline V gene. CDR3 residues: CASRGQGYEQYF. CDR3 nucleotides: TGTGCCAGCAGGGGACAGGGCTACGAGCAGTACTTC.

To note about this clone: The sample contains more than one DNA sequence encoding this CDR3. V usage is TRBV5-1 and J usage is TRBJ2-1, with 7 bases identical to TRBD2. V shed 7 bases and J 3 bases; nucleotides not matched to a gene: 16. Germline V CDR1 and CDR2: SGHRS, YFSETQ. This CDR3 has 17 residues. The CDR3 region has the DNA TGCGCCAGCCGGCAAGGAGTTACTAGCGCTTTCTACAATGAGCAGTTCTTC. This sequence encodes CASRQGVTSAFYNEQFF. The variable domain in full, with the rest retrieved from reference TRBV5-1 and TRBJ2-1, is KAGVTQTPRYLIKTRGQQVTLSCSPISGHRSVSWYQQTPGQGLQFLFEYFSETQRNKGNFPGRFSGRQFSNSRSEMNVSTLELGDSALYLCASRQGVTSAFYNEQFFGPGTRLTVL.

Details on this clone: Germline and junction disagree at one end, which may indicate a read error. The V gene is TRBV7-9, the J gene TRBJ2-5, with D tentatively TRBD2 (5 bases). The CDR3 loop spans 16 amino acids. Germline CDR1 SEHNR, CDR2 FQNEAQ (reference sequence). The CDR3 DNA reads as TGTTCCAGCAGCTTACTGGGCGAGGGTGACCAAGAGACCCAGTACTTC. Encoded protein: CSSSLLGEGDQETQYF.

The chain has TRBV19 and TRBJ1-2; 8 positions agree with TRBD1. The CDR3 contains 17 residues. CDR1 and CDR2 (germline): LNHDA, SQIVND (reference sequence). Germline trimming cut 0 bases from V and 5 bases from J; bases unmatched to any gene: 11. The CDR3 DNA reads TGTGCCAGTAGTATAGACGCGATGACACAGGGGGAGTATGGCTACACCTTC. This gives the protein CASSIDAMTQGEYGYTF.

This clone was observed once. The chain employs TRBV29-1 and TRBJ2-2; no clear D gene. Germline V gene sequence: CDR1 SQVTM, CDR2 ANQGSEA. The length of the CDR3 is 12 residues. The V end was cut by 3 bases, the J end by 1 base, with 3 bases between. The CDR3 protein is CSVDQNTGELFF. CDR3 in DNA: TGCAGCGTTGATCAGAACACCGGGGAGCTGTTTTTT.

The chain employs TRBV6-1 and TRBJ2-1; 11 nucleotides align to TRBD2. CDR1 is MNHNS and CDR2 is SASEGT in the germline V gene. V trimming: 5 bases; J trimming: 10 bases; junction bases outside the gene matches: 10. The CDR3 contains 15 residues. The CDR3 loop is CASSRLAGGPVEQFF. CDR3 sequence (DNA): TGTGCCAGCAGTCGGTTAGCGGGAGGGCCGGTGGAGCAGTTCTTC.

The V call is TRBV27, the J call TRBJ2-7, with TRBD2 identical over 8 bases. CDR3 length: 13 residues. CDR1 is MNHEY, CDR2 SMNVEV, per germline (reference sequence). V lost 10 bases to trimming and J lost 2 bases; unmatched junction nucleotides: 7. The CDR3 DNA follows: TGTGCCACCCGAGAGCGGGGGACCTACGAGCAGTACTTC. This encodes CATRERGTYEQYF.

The J gene is TRBJ2-5, the V gene TRBV4-1; the match to TRBD2 covers 7 bases. The germline V gene encodes CDR1 MGHRA and CDR2 YSYEKL. J lost 2 bases, V lost 3 bases, and 9 bases had no gene match. CDR3 size: 16 residues. In DNA, the CDR3 is TGCGCCAGCAGCCAGGGCCTAGCGGTGACACAAGAGACCCAGTACTTC. This codes for CASSQGLAVTQETQYF.

V and J are TRBV6-1 and TRBJ1-1; D ambiguous. The CDR3 contains 13 residues. The germline gives CDR1 MNHNS, CDR2 SASEGT. V lost 3 bases, J lost 2 bases, and 7 bases lay in between. CDR3 DNA sequence: TGTGCCAGCAGTGAGAGGCATAACACTGAAGCTTTCTTT. This encodes CASSERHNTEAFF.